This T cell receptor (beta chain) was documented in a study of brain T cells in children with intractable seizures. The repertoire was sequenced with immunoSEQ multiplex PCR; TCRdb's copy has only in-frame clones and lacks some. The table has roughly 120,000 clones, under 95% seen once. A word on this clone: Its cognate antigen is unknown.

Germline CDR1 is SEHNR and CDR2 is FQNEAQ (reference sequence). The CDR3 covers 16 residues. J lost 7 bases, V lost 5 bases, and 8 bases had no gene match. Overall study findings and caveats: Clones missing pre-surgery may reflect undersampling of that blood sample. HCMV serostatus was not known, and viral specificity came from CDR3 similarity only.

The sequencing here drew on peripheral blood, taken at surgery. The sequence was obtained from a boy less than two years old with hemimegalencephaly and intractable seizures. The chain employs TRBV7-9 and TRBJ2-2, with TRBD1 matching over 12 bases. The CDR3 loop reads CASSPRDRGLDGELFF. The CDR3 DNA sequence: TGTGCCAGCAGCCCCCGGGACAGGGGGCTCGACGGGGAGCTGTTTTTT.